One sample yielded the 18 T cell receptor beta chains listed below, sequenced in a study of T cells in Graves' hyperthyroidism and ophthalmopathy. TCR beta CDR3 region amplification was performed from RNA transcripts. Researchers ran a first-round RT-PCR on the TCR CDR3 using the HTBI primer set. Using its own MiXCR run on the multiplex PCR reads, TCRdb lists one record per CDR3 protein. The data show more than 450,000 distinct CDR3 sequences, with 15% to 20% seen just once and about 50% held by the top ten. Material: blood. The receptors originated from a man in his forties or fifties with Graves' ophthalmopathy.

In regard to this clonotype: The CDR3 ends on some other residue instead of the conserved phenylalanine or tryptophan, so this is likely a read error. The chain links TRBV27 to TRBJ2-7; D perhaps matches TRBD1 (6 bases). The germline V gene encodes CDR1 MNHEY and CDR2 SMNVEV (reference sequence). Trimming took 6 bases from V and 6 from J, leaving 18 bases between them. The CDR3 sequence is 14 residues long. CDR3 sequence (DNA): TGTGCCAGCAGACCTCCTGGGGGCAGGGCCGAGCAGTACCTC. This gives the protein CASRPPGGRAEQYL.

This clonotype has at least ten counts. The chain links TRBV27 to TRBJ2-3; possible D gene TRBD1, 6 bases. Germline loops: CDR1 MNHEY, CDR2 SMNVEV (reference sequence). V was clipped by 6 bases and J by 5 bases, with 18 bases between them. The CDR3 runs to 15 residues. The CDR3 loop reads CASSRGQTFQDTQYF. The CDR3 nucleotides are TGTGCCAGCAGCCGAGGACAGACCTTTCAAGATACGCAGTATTTT.

This clonotype has just one count. CDR3 amino acids: CAWTQLAGGRNTQYF. The CDR3 DNA reads as TGTGCCTGGACCCAACTAGCGGGGGGGCGAAATACGCAGTATTTT. The V and J genes are TRBV30 and TRBJ2-3; 13 nucleotides align to TRBD2. CDR1 is GTSNPN and CDR2 is SVGIG in the germline V gene (reference sequence). CDR3 size: 15 residues. V was pared by 4 bases and J by 7 bases, with 8 bases of the junction left unmatched.

The chain joins TRBV7-8 to TRBJ2-3; no clear D. Germline CDR1 reads SGHVS; CDR2 reads FQNEAQ. CDR3 length: 14 residues. V was trimmed by 5 bases and J by 4 bases, leaving 13 bases between them. CDR3 region: CASSRVGLADTQYF. For the CDR3, the DNA is TGTGCCAGCAGCCGGGTGGGTTTGGCAGATACGCAGTATTTT.

This clonotype was recorded many times. This chain joins TRBV7-9 and TRBJ2-3; maybe TRBD1 (6 bases). This CDR3 region has 12 residues. The V end was cut by 11 bases, the J end by 2 bases, with 11 bases between. The V gene's germline CDR1 is SEHNR and CDR2 FQNEAQ (reference sequence). CDR3 DNA sequence: TGTGCCGTCGAGGGGGACACAGATACGCAGTATTTT. Translation: CAVEGDTDTQYF.

The chain combines TRBV20-1 with TRBJ2-7; 7 bases are shared with TRBD1. The CDR3 is 14 residues long. In germline, CDR1 is DFQATT, CDR2 SNEGSKA (reference sequence). J lost 6 bases, V lost 0 bases, and 8 bases had no gene match. DNA for the CDR3: TGCAGTGCTAGAGATCGACAGGGCACAGGCGAGCAGTACTTC. Translated, it gives CSARDRQGTGEQYF.

The chain links TRBV4-1 to TRBJ2-3; TRBD2 matches 8 bases. The trim removed 4 bases at V and 1 base at J, leaving 7 bases unmatched. The length of the CDR3 is 16 residues. CDR1 is MGHRA and CDR2 is YSYEKL in the germline V gene. The CDR3 DNA reads TGCGCCAGCAGCCCACTACGGGGGGGCGGCACAGATACGCAGTATTTT. This encodes CASSPLRGGGTDTQYF.

There are many counts of this clonotype. The V call is TRBV4-1, the J call TRBJ2-1; D unresolved. The V end was cut by 4 bases, the J end by 5 bases, with 3 bases between. CDR1 and CDR2 from the germline V gene are MGHRA and YSYEKL. The CDR3 runs 11 residues. CDR3 nucleotide sequence: TGCGCCAGCAGCCGAGACAATGAGCAGTTCTTC. It yields the protein CASSRDNEQFF.

The CDR3 nucleotides read TGTGCCACCAGCAGAGATGGATTAGAGCAGTTCTTC. Translating gives CATSRDGLEQFF. The gene calls are TRBV15 and TRBJ2-1, with D uncertain. V lost 0 bases, J lost 10 bases, and 7 bases lay in between. The germline V gene encodes CDR1 LNHNV and CDR2 YYDKDF (reference sequence). This CDR3 is 12 amino acids long.

This clonotype was detected a few times. The chain uses TRBV7-2 and TRBJ2-6; D call uncertain. CDR1 and CDR2 (germline): SGHTA, FQGNSA. The germline V and J ends were trimmed by 3 bases and 0 bases, with 9 bases remaining between them. There are 16 residues in the CDR3. CDR3 nucleotides: TGTGCCAGCAGCTTGTCTCCATCCTCTGGGGCCAACGTCCTGACTTTC. Its protein product is CASSLSPSSGANVLTF.

This chain uses TRBV29-1 with TRBJ2-2, with 7 bases aligning to TRBD1. The CDR3 runs to 12 residues. The ends lost 5 bases at V and 5 bases at J; junction bases unmatched: 2. The V gene's germline CDR1 is SQVTM and CDR2 ANQGSEA. Written as DNA, the CDR3 is TGCAGCGTTACCAGGGGGACCGGGGAGCTGTTTTTT. Translated, it gives CSVTRGTGELFF.

Many counts were recorded for this clonotype. The chain uses TRBV12-3 or TRBV12-4 and TRBJ2-5, with a weak D call TRBD1 (5 bases). CDR3 length: 13 residues. V lost 2 bases, J lost 4 bases, and 8 bases lay in between. CDR3 sequence reads: CASSLLQGETQYF. The CDR3 nucleotides read TGTGCCAGCAGTTTATTGCAGGGAGAGACCCAGTACTTC.

The chain recombines TRBV14 with TRBJ2-2, with a weak D call TRBD2 (6 bases). This CDR3 is 17 amino acids long. V lost 3 bases, J lost 0 bases, and 14 bases lay in between. Germline loops: CDR1 SGHDN, CDR2 FVKESK. The CDR3 loop is CASSQRVLAANTGELFF. The CDR3 DNA follows: TGTGCCAGCAGCCAGAGGGTACTAGCAGCGAACACCGGGGAGCTGTTTTTT.

The table lists this clonotype with many counts. CDR3 nucleotide sequence: TGTGCCAGCAGTACTCTTGGACCCTATAGCAATCAGCCCCAGCATTTT. Translated, it gives CASSTLGPYSNQPQHF. V is TRBV28 and J is TRBJ1-5, with unresolved D. CDR1 is MDHEN, CDR2 SYDVKM, per germline. V was shortened by 5 bases and J by 0 bases, with 14 bases between the two germline ends. This CDR3 has 16 residues.

The chain has TRBV27 and TRBJ2-1; perhaps TRBD1 as D (6 bases). CDR3 length: 15 residues. V was cut by 5 bases and J by 3 bases, with 14 bases left in between. Germline CDR1 is MNHEY and CDR2 is SMNVEV (reference sequence). DNA of the CDR3: TGTGCCAGCAGTCCCATTCCGACAGGCTACAATGAGCAGTTCTTC. Its translation is CASSPIPTGYNEQFF.

V gene TRBV6-1 combines with J gene TRBJ1-5; D gene unclear. The CDR3 covers 11 residues. CDR1 and CDR2 (germline): MNHNS, SASEGT. Trimming cost V 8 bases and J 6 bases, with 8 bases left between them. The CDR3 loop is CASGHGQPQHF. As DNA, the CDR3 is TGTGCCAGCGGTCACGGTCAGCCCCAGCATTTT.

This clonotype occurred a few times. The gene calls are TRBV5-1 and TRBJ2-1, with 10 bases identical to TRBD2. Trimming removed 1 base from V and 5 bases from J; junction bases left unmatched: 9. This CDR3 is 17 amino acids long. Germline-derived CDR1 and CDR2 are SGHRS and YFSETQ. The CDR3 loop is CASSLRLAGEYNNEQFF. CDR3 coding DNA: TGCGCCAGCAGCTTGCGGCTAGCGGGAGAATATAACAATGAGCAGTTCTTC.

This clonotype was observed a few times. The chain recombines TRBV29-1 with TRBJ2-5; 7 bases map to TRBD2. From germline, CDR1 is SQVTM and CDR2 ANQGSEA. This CDR3 contains 16 residues. Trimming cost V 1 base and J 1 base; bases outside gene matches: 9. The CDR3 DNA is TGCAGCGTTGAAGGAGGGTCTAGCGGAACCCAAGAGACCCAGTACTTC. Its translation: CSVEGGSSGTQETQYF.